This is a list of T cell receptor beta chains from one sample in a study of cytotoxic CD8 clonotypes in ibrutinib-treated CLL. Some clones are missing from TCRdb's copy, which holds only in-frame ones; the method was immunoSEQ multiplex PCR. The table lists roughly 70,000 clones, over 75% of them singletons. The specimen was PBMCs, collected at disease progression, from a patient treated with ibrutinib. The receptors shown here come from a human donor with chronic lymphocytic leukemia. CDR3s include the opening cysteine and the closing phenylalanine or tryptophan. The D gene is left open where the match is weak. Clone size is stated in some rows and not others, as once, few, many or a class when expanded.

clone size	D gene	V gene	J gene	CDR3 DNA	CDR3 protein
NA	NA	TRBV7-2	TRBJ1-2	TGTGCCAGCAGCTTGACGGGACCAGTGAGGGGCTACACCTTC	CASSLTGPVRGYTF
few	NA	TRBV11-3	TRBJ2-5	TGTGCCAGCAGCGAACAGGGTCGGAAGACCCAGTACTTC	CASSEQGRKTQYF
NA	NA	TRBV7-9	TRBJ1-2	TGTGCCAGCAGCTCGCCGGGTAACTATGGCTACACCTTC	CASSSPGNYGYTF
NA	NA	TRBV10-2	TRBJ2-7	TGCGCCAGCAGTGCCGCTAGCGCCCACGCCTACGAGCAGTACTTC	CASSAASAHAYEQYF
once	NA	TRBV7-9	TRBJ1-4	TGTGCCAGCAGCGGGACCGGGCAATCTAGGAATGAAAAACTGTTTTTT	CASSGTGQSRNEKLFF
NA	NA	TRBV19	TRBJ1-1	TGTGCCACCAAACAGGGTGGGGGGCCTCACTCTGAAGCTTTCTTT	CATKQGGGPHSEAFF
once	NA	TRBV15	TRBJ2-1	TGTGCCACCAGCAGAGAGGCGGCGATCAATGAGCAGTTCTTC	CATSREAAINEQFF
NA	NA	TRBV28	TRBJ1-1	TGTGCCAGCAGTACCCCCTGGGGATGGAACACTGAAGCTTTCTTT	CASSTPWGWNTEAFF
NA	TRBD1	TRBV2	TRBJ1-5	TGTGCCAGCAGTGGGGAGGGGGACAGGGGAGGCAATCAGCCCCAGCATTTT	CASSGEGDRGGNQPQHF
NA	TRBD1	TRBV19	TRBJ2-7	TGTGCCAGTAGCGTGACAGGGGGTTCCTACGAGCAGTACTTC	CASSVTGGSYEQYF
NA	NA	TRBV7-9	TRBJ2-3	TGTGCCAGCAGCTTAGAGCGGATCACAGATACGCAGTATTTT	CASSLERITDTQYF
NA	NA	TRBV7-2	TRBJ2-1	TGTGCCAGCAGCTTATTACTAGCCTCCGAGCAGTTCTTC	CASSLLLASEQFF
NA	NA	TRBV7-6	TRBJ2-7	TGTGCCAGCAGCTTCTGGAAAGGCAGCGGCGAGCAGTACTTC	CASSFWKGSGEQYF
NA	TRBD2	TRBV5-1	TRBJ2-2	TGCGCCAGCAGCTTCGGACTAGCGGGGACAGACGGGGAGCTGTTTTTT	CASSFGLAGTDGELFF
NA	TRBD1	TRBV7-6	TRBJ1-6	TGTGCCAGCAGCTGGGACAGGATTAATTCACCCCTCCACTTT	CASSWDRINSPLHF
NA	NA	TRBV28	TRBJ1-3	TGTGCCAGCAGTTGGGGCGCCTCTGGAAACACCATATATTTT	CASSWGASGNTIYF
NA	TRBD2	TRBV18	TRBJ2-7	TGTGCCAGCTCATTGGGAGGGCCCTACGAGCAGTACTTC	CASSLGGPYEQYF
NA	NA	TRBV30	TRBJ1-2	TGTGCCTGGAGTAAGGGTACTGGCTACACCTTC	CAWSKGTGYTF
NA	TRBD1	TRBV2	TRBJ1-6	TGTGCCAGCAGTGTCGGACAGGGTAATTCACCCCTCCACTTT	CASSVGQGNSPLHF
NA	TRBD1	TRBV10-3	TRBJ1-1	TGTGCCACCATGGACAGGGCGAGGGAAGAAGCTTTCTTT	CATMDRAREEAFF
NA	NA	TRBV5-4	TRBJ1-3	TGTGCCAGCAGCACTGGGGGGAGTCACTCTGGAAACACCATATATTTT	CASSTGGSHSGNTIYF
NA	NA	TRBV6-5	TRBJ1-2	TGTGCCAGCAGTCGACGGTCACGGCGGGGCTATGGCTACACCTTC	CASSRRSRRGYGYTF
NA	NA	TRBV5-1	TRBJ1-1	TGCGCCAGCAGCTTGGGGGGGCCCATCACTGAAGCTTTCTTT	CASSLGGPITEAFF
NA	NA	TRBV5-8	TRBJ2-5	TGTGCCAGCAGCCAAGATTACGTGGGAGAGACCCAGTACTTC	CASSQDYVGETQYF
NA	NA	TRBV6-5	TRBJ1-6	TGTGCCAGCAGTTACCCGAGGTCCCTTGGTTCACCCCTCCACTTT	CASSYPRSLGSPLHF
once	NA	TRBV15	TRBJ2-5	TGTGCCACCGGAGGGGTTCGGGAGACCCAGTACTTC	CATGGVRETQYF
NA	NA	TRBV19	TRBJ2-7	TGTGCCAGTAGTATTTTGGGGGGCTGGGAGCAGTACTTC	CASSILGGWEQYF
few	TRBD1	TRBV5-1	TRBJ2-7	TGCGCCAGCAGCCTCGACAGGGGTTCCTACGAGCAGTACTTC	CASSLDRGSYEQYF
NA	TRBD1	TRBV4-1	TRBJ1-4	TGCGCCAGCAGCCAGCTGACAGGGGTAAATGAAAAACTGTTTTTT	CASSQLTGVNEKLFF
NA	TRBD1	TRBV5-1	TRBJ2-7	TGCGCCAGCAGGGTGGACAGGGTTGGCGAGCAGTACTTC	CASRVDRVGEQYF
few	TRBD2	TRBV9	TRBJ2-2	TGTGCCAGCAGCGTAGGACTAGCGGGAGCCCCCGGGGAGCTGTTTTTT	CASSVGLAGAPGELFF
NA	NA	TRBV4-1	TRBJ1-6	TGCGCCAGCAGCCACCTTTCCGCCCATTCTGGGTGGAATTCACCCCTCCACTTT	CASSHLSAHSGWNSPLHF
NA	NA	TRBV5-6	TRBJ2-5	TGTGCCAGCAGCTTGGGTCGGGAGACCCAGTACTTC	CASSLGRETQYF
NA	TRBD1	TRBV6-1	TRBJ2-2	TGTGCCAGCAGTGGGACAGGATGGACCGGGGAGCTGTTTTTT	CASSGTGWTGELFF
NA	NA	TRBV5-1	TRBJ2-7	TGCGCCAGCAGCTTTGGGGTCGTCTCCTACGAGCAGTACTTC	CASSFGVVSYEQYF
NA	NA	TRBV10-3	TRBJ2-3	TGTGCCATCAGTGAGTCGATGGGTCCTACCATCACAGATACGCAGTATTTT	CAISESMGPTITDTQYF
NA	NA	TRBV5-1	TRBJ2-5	TGCGCCAGCAGCTCCTCGCCCCGGGGGGAGACCCAGTACTTC	CASSSSPRGETQYF
NA	NA	TRBV18	TRBJ2-7	TGTGCCAGCTCACCACAAAGTACCGACCCAGCCTACGAGCAGTACTTC	CASSPQSTDPAYEQYF
once	NA	TRBV6-6	TRBJ1-1	TGTGCCAGCACCTTGGGAGCCCAGAACACTGAAGCTTTCTTT	CASTLGAQNTEAFF
NA	NA	TRBV6-1	TRBJ2-7	TGTGCCAGCAAGACAGGAACATTCTACGAGCAGTACTTC	CASKTGTFYEQYF
NA	NA	TRBV6-5	TRBJ1-2	TGTGCCAGCTACGGTTGGCAGGGCCCCACCTTC	CASYGWQGPTF
NA	NA	TRBV18	TRBJ1-3	TGTGCCAGCTCACCACCGGACGTCAGCTCTGGAAACACCATATATTTT	CASSPPDVSSGNTIYF
NA	NA	TRBV7-2	TRBJ2-1	TGTGCCAGCAGCTCGTACTCCGACTCGGGGGAGCAGTTCTTC	CASSSYSDSGEQFF
NA	TRBD2	TRBV5-1	TRBJ2-5	TGCGCCAGCAGCTTGGGACTAGCGGCCCGTCAAGAGACCCAGTACTTC	CASSLGLAARQETQYF
NA	TRBD1	TRBV5-8	TRBJ1-1	TGTGCCAGCAGCTATCGACAGGGTTGGAACACTGAAGCTTTCTTT	CASSYRQGWNTEAFF
NA	NA	TRBV5-6	TRBJ1-1	TGTGCCAGCAGCTTGGCCGGGACATTGAACACTGAAGCTTTCTTT	CASSLAGTLNTEAFF
NA	NA	TRBV9	TRBJ2-7	TGTGCCAGCAGCCCAGACGGCACCTACGAGCAGTACTTC	CASSPDGTYEQYF
NA	NA	TRBV4-1	TRBJ1-5	TGCGCCAGCAGCCAAGATAATGGACAGCACAATCAGCCCCAGCATTTT	CASSQDNGQHNQPQHF
NA	NA	TRBV7-9	TRBJ2-3	TGTGCCAGCAGCTCTGTGGGTGGGAGCGGGGATACGCAGTATTTT	CASSSVGGSGDTQYF
NA	TRBD1	TRBV27	TRBJ2-7	TGTGCCAGCAGTACCAGGACAGGCGTGGGGGAGCAGTACTTC	CASSTRTGVGEQYF
NA	TRBD1	TRBV5-1	TRBJ2-2	TGCGCCAGCAGCTGGGGGACAGGGAACACCGGGGAGCTGTTTTTT	CASSWGTGNTGELFF
NA	NA	TRBV10-3	TRBJ1-6	TGTGCCATCAGTGCGACCCCGGCAGGGTTGTCCTATAATTCACCCCTCCACTTT	CAISATPAGLSYNSPLHF
few	NA	TRBV18	TRBJ1-1	TGTGCCAGCTCACCACCAGGGTTCGGGGGCACTGAAGCTTTCTTT	CASSPPGFGGTEAFF
NA	NA	TRBV10-2	TRBJ2-7	TGCGCCAGCTTCGGCGAGGACAGCTACGAGCAGTACTTC	CASFGEDSYEQYF
NA	NA	TRBV6-4	TRBJ2-6	TGTGCCAGCAGTCGAACTACTGGGGCCAACGTCCTGACTTTC	CASSRTTGANVLTF
NA	NA	TRBV25-1	TRBJ1-6	TGTGCCAGCAGTGAACAACAGGGCGTGGGGTCACCCCTCCACTTT	CASSEQQGVGSPLHF
NA	NA	TRBV10-3	TRBJ2-1	TGTGCCATCAGTGAGGGAACACAAGGGTTCAATGAGCAGTTCTTC	CAISEGTQGFNEQFF
few	NA	TRBV6-1	TRBJ1-1	TGTGCCGCAATCCGGACCCAAGAAGCTTTCTTT	CAAIRTQEAFF
NA	TRBD2	TRBV6-1	TRBJ2-1	TGTGCCAGCAGTGAGGATAGCGGGACTAATGAGCAGTTCTTC	CASSEDSGTNEQFF